The 25 T cell receptor beta chains presented below share a single source sample, sequenced in a study of response to subunit inactivated influenza vaccine. TCRdb re-called the RT-PCR reads with MiXCR, one entry per CDR3 protein. The sample shows more than 250,000 distinct CDR3 sequences, roughly 22% of them seen only once. The source material was PBMCs from blood, sampled 21 months after vaccination. Source of these receptors: a man aged 50 to 75 who received an inactivated influenza vaccine.

This clonotype showed up just a few times. This rearrangement joins TRBV11-1 to TRBJ1-1; 10 bases line up with TRBD1. This CDR3 is built from 14 residues. In germline, CDR1 is SGHAT, CDR2 FQDESV (reference sequence). V was clipped by 3 bases and J by 5 bases; unmatched bases: 3. In nucleotides, the CDR3 is TGTGCCAGCAGCTTTGCGGACAGGGGGACTGAAGCTTTCTTT. Translated: CASSFADRGTEAFF.

In its sample, this clonotype was seen a few times. The rearrangement joins TRBV5-4 to TRBJ2-2; D is unclear. Trimming removed 0 bases from V and 6 bases from J, with 3 bases in between. Germline V gene data show CDR1 as SGHNT and CDR2 as YYREEE (reference sequence). CDR3 length: 12 residues. CDR3 sequence reads: CASSLVSGELFF. As DNA, the CDR3 is TGTGCCAGCAGCTTGGTGTCCGGGGAGCTGTTTTTT.

This clonotype was found a few times. The genes are TRBV7-8 and TRBJ1-2; D ambiguous. CDR3 length equals 14 residues. The ends were cut back, 5 bases at V and 2 bases at J, with 12 bases in the middle. CDR1 and CDR2 from the germline V gene are SGHVS and FQNEAQ. CDR3 residues: CASSVTGANYGYTF. DNA for the CDR3: TGTGCCAGCAGCGTAACGGGAGCCAACTATGGCTACACCTTC.

CDR3 sequence: CASSQVGDPIQETQYF. The CDR3 coding sequence is TGCGCCAGCAGCCAAGTGGGGGACCCCATCCAAGAGACCCAGTACTTC. The chain is built from TRBV4-3 and TRBJ2-5; possibly TRBD1 or TRBD2 for D (5 bases each). The germline V gene encodes CDR1 LGHNA and CDR2 YSLEER. The CDR3 loop spans 16 amino acids. Trimming pared 1 base from V and 1 base from J, leaving 13 bases between.

This clonotype appeared a few times. CDR3 loop: CASSQGLRDVYEQYF. The CDR3 region has the DNA TGCGCCAGCAGCCAAGGTCTGCGGGATGTCTACGAGCAGTACTTC. This chain joins TRBV4-1 and TRBJ2-7; tentatively, D is TRBD2 (6 bases). Germline loops: CDR1 MGHRA, CDR2 YSYEKL. The CDR3 consists of 15 residues. V was clipped by 1 base and J by 3 bases, with 13 bases between them.

The genes are TRBV5-1 and TRBJ1-6, with TRBD1 matching over 9 bases. Unmatched junction bases numbered 8, after V lost 4 bases and J lost 9 bases. This CDR3 spans 15 amino acids. Looked up from germline, CDR1 is SGHRS and CDR2 is YFSETQ. CDR3 nucleotide sequence: TGCGCCAGCAGCCAGAAGGGACAGGGAAGTTCACCCCTCCACTTT. Its translation is CASSQKGQGSSPLHF.

In its sample, this clonotype was seen a few times. The chain employs TRBV6-5 and TRBJ2-5, with D tentatively TRBD2 (5 bases). Trimming cost V 0 bases and J 1 base, with 15 bases left between them. The CDR3 contains 17 residues. Germline V gene sequence: CDR1 MNHEY, CDR2 SVGAGI. The CDR3 protein is CASSYSAAGPFQETQYF. CDR3 bases: TGTGCCAGCAGTTACTCTGCGGCGGGCCCTTTCCAAGAGACCCAGTACTTC.

V usage is TRBV4-3 and J usage is TRBJ2-1, with D tentatively TRBD1 or TRBD2 (5 bases each). The CDR3 has 15 residues. The V and J ends lost 0 bases and 8 bases respectively, with 14 bases between them. Germline CDR1 LGHNA, CDR2 YSLEER. The DNA of the CDR3 is TGCGCCAGCAGCCAAGAGGGGGATTCATTCGATGAGCAGTTCTTC. Translated, it gives CASSQEGDSFDEQFF.

This clonotype was detected only a few times. V gene TRBV6-2 or TRBV6-3 combines with J gene TRBJ1-1; the D gene is possibly TRBD1 (5 bases). CDR1 is MNHEY and CDR2 is SVGEGT in the germline V gene. The CDR3 length is 15 residues. Trimming left V 2 bases short and J 1 base short, with 11 bases between. Here the CDR3 reads CASSYGTRANTEAFF. CDR3 nucleotide sequence: TGTGCCAGCAGTTACGGTACCAGGGCGAACACTGAAGCTTTCTTT.

The chain recombines TRBV10-1 with TRBJ2-1; TRBD1 matches 9 bases. The germline V gene has CDR1 WNHNN and CDR2 SYGVQD (reference sequence). The trim removed 6 bases at V and 8 bases at J, leaving 5 bases unmatched. This CDR3 contains 13 residues. The chain's CDR3 is CASRPTGGDEQFF. The CDR3, as DNA: TGCGCCAGCAGGCCAACAGGGGGCGATGAGCAGTTCTTC.

This clonotype was picked up a small number of times. The rearrangement uses TRBV19 and TRBJ1-5; D ambiguous. CDR3 length: 14 amino acids. Germline loops: CDR1 LNHDA, CDR2 SQIVND (reference sequence). Trimming took 4 bases from V and 6 from J, leaving 13 bases between them. In nucleotides, the CDR3 is TGTGCCAGTAGTAATTTTGTCACGGGTCAGCCCCAGCATTTT. The encoded protein is CASSNFVTGQPQHF.

This chain connects TRBV14 to TRBJ2-7; D perhaps matches TRBD2 (5 bases). CDR1 is SGHDN and CDR2 is FVKESK in the germline V gene. Trimming stripped 0 bases from V and 7 bases from J, with 16 bases between. The CDR3 is 15 residues long. CDR3 nucleotide sequence: TGTGCCAGCAGCCAAGATCTAGCTTTTTTCCGGGAGCAGTACTTC. This codes for CASSQDLAFFREQYF.

The CDR3 nucleotides are TGCAGCGTTGCTGGGACACAACAGGGAGAGACCCAGTACTTC. This sequence encodes CSVAGTQQGETQYF. The chain uses TRBV29-1 and TRBJ2-5; D may be TRBD1 (6 bases). The CDR3 runs to 14 residues. V lost 4 bases, J lost 4 bases, and 16 bases lay in between. CDR1 and CDR2 from the germline V gene are SQVTM and ANQGSEA.

The chain links TRBV29-1 to TRBJ1-1; TRBD1 matches 7 bases. From germline, CDR1 is SQVTM and CDR2 ANQGSEA. The CDR3 has 11 amino acids. V shed 4 bases, J shed 7 bases, and the junction held 3 bases outside the gene matches. Written as DNA, the CDR3 is TGCAGCGTTGTGCGGACAGGTGAAGCTTTCTTT. Its translation is CSVVRTGEAFF.

This rearrangement joins TRBV6-2 or TRBV6-3 to TRBJ2-7; TRBD2 aligns across 14 bases. V shed 7 bases, J shed 2 bases, and the junction held 4 bases outside the gene matches. The CDR3 is 15 residues long. Germline V gives CDR1 MNHEY, CDR2 SVGEGT. CDR3 sequence reads: CASTGLAGGAYEQYF. Written as DNA, the CDR3 is TGTGCCAGCACCGGACTAGCGGGGGGCGCCTACGAGCAGTACTTC.

This clonotype occurred many times. This chain joins TRBV29-1 and TRBJ2-7; 9 bases match TRBD1. Germline values: CDR1 SQVTM, CDR2 ANQGSEA. J gave up 6 bases and V 7 bases, and 10 bases lay outside the gene matches. This CDR3 has 13 amino acids. The CDR3 protein is CSAGGGQGSEQYF. CDR3 nucleotide sequence: TGCAGCGCCGGTGGGGGACAGGGCTCCGAGCAGTACTTC.

This rearrangement joins TRBV7-8 to TRBJ1-6; D is unresolved. Trimming removed 0 bases from V and 4 bases from J, with 19 bases in between. The CDR3 spans 19 residues. Germline V gives CDR1 SGHVS, CDR2 FQNEAQ. DNA of the CDR3: TGTGCCAGCAGCTTAGCGCTTAGGAGGAATCTGGGGTATAATTCACCCCTCCACTTT. Amino acids: CASSLALRRNLGYNSPLHF. The whole variable domain, remainder taken from reference TRBV7-8 and TRBJ1-6, is GAGVSQSPRYKVAKRGQDVALRCDPISGHVSLFWYQQALGQGPEFLTYFQNEAQLDKSGLPSDRFFAERPEGSVSTLKIQRTQQEDSAVYLCASSLALRRNLGYNSPLHFGNGTRLTVT.

This clonotype was picked up many times. The J gene is TRBJ2-5, the V gene TRBV4-1; D is ambiguous. V was cut by 0 bases and J by 1 base, with 12 bases left in between. Germline CDR1 and CDR2: MGHRA and YSYEKL. The CDR3 length is 16 residues. CDR3 DNA: TGCGCCAGCAGCCAAGATTATATTGGTATCCAAGAGACCCAGTACTTC. Translating it yields CASSQDYIGIQETQYF.

The rearrangement uses TRBV29-1 and TRBJ2-1, with D possibly being TRBD1 (5 bases). The CDR3 runs 12 residues. Deletions cut 0 bases from V and 7 bases from J, with 7 bases between. Germline V CDR1 and CDR2: SQVTM, ANQGSEA. The CDR3 is CSVEETANEQFF. As DNA, the CDR3 is TGCAGCGTTGAAGAGACAGCAAATGAGCAGTTCTTC.

This clonotype has at least ten counts. The chain has TRBV7-2 and TRBJ1-6, with TRBD1 as a possible D gene (5 bases). This CDR3 has 13 amino acids. V dropped 6 bases and J dropped 10 bases, with 13 bases sitting between them. Germline V lookup: CDR1 SGHTA, CDR2 FQGNSA. DNA for the CDR3: TGTGCCAGCAGTGGGGGGGGGATATCACCCCTCCACTTT. Residues: CASSGGGISPLHF.

This clonotype occurred many times. The rearrangement links TRBV12-3 or TRBV12-4 to TRBJ1-6; D is unclear. CDR3 length: 13 residues. V lost 7 bases and J lost 10, with 14 bases in between. The CDR3 DNA sequence: TGTGCCAGCACCTACTCCCTGGGGTCACCCCTCCACTTT. Residues: CASTYSLGSPLHF.

The chain has TRBV28 and TRBJ2-1; weak D call: TRBD2 (5 bases). V lost 2 bases, J lost 2 bases, and 10 bases lay in between. This CDR3 contains 15 residues. In germline, CDR1 is MDHEN, CDR2 SYDVKM. The CDR3 spells CASSLMTGTYNEQFF. The CDR3 bases are TGTGCCAGCAGTTTAATGACGGGAACCTACAATGAGCAGTTCTTC.

This clonotype has only a few counts. The chain carries TRBV4-3 and TRBJ1-2; 7 bases fit TRBD1. The CDR3 runs to 15 residues. The trim removed 1 base at V and 4 bases at J, leaving 6 bases unmatched. The germline CDR1 and CDR2 sequences are LGHNA and YSLEER. The chain's CDR3 is CASSQGGGQLYGYTF. The DNA for the CDR3 is TGCGCCAGCAGCCAAGGGGGGGGACAGCTCTATGGCTACACCTTC.

This clonotype has at least ten counts. The gene calls are TRBV5-1 and TRBJ1-1; 8 nucleotides match TRBD1. CDR3 length: 16 amino acids. Looked up from germline, CDR1 is SGHRS and CDR2 is YFSETQ. The trim removed 2 bases at V and 3 bases at J, leaving 9 bases unmatched. The CDR3 DNA reads as TGCGCCAGCAGCTTCGGGGTGGACAGGGCGGACACTGAAGCTTTCTTT. Residues: CASSFGVDRADTEAFF.

In its sample, this clonotype was seen a few times. V gene TRBV5-1 combines with J gene TRBJ2-5; 9 nucleotides align to TRBD2. CDR3 length: 14 amino acids. V lost 4 bases to trimming and J lost 5 bases; unmatched junction nucleotides: 6. Germline CDR1 reads SGHRS; CDR2 reads YFSETQ. The CDR3 coding sequence is TGCGCCAGCAGCGTATCCGGGACTAGCGAGACCCAGTACTTC. It codes for CASSVSGTSETQYF.